This T cell receptor beta chain derives from a study of PD-1 blockade in classical Hodgkin lymphoma. Notes on the study in general: Complete responders had baseline diversity similar to newly diagnosed patients. A significant rise in TCR diversity was seen by C4D1 for CD4+ cells but not for CD8+ cells. According to reports, newly diagnosed patients had lower baseline TCR diversity than healthy donors, and relapsed/refractory patients had lower baseline TCR diversity still.

Of note for this clone: Its target is unknown.

Each patient relapsed following autologous stem cell transplantation, and prior brentuximab vedotin exposure differed. Repertoires were generated with immunoSEQ multiplex PCR, while TCRdb's copy carries only in-frame clones and drops some. This table has approximately 12,000 clones, 84% appearing once. This sequence originates from a human donor with classical Hodgkin lymphoma. Sequenced here: peripheral blood mononuclear cells (PBMCs), sampled at baseline.

The CDR3 region has the DNA TGTGCCTGGAGTGCCACAGGTGATACTGAAGCTTTCTTT. Translated: CAWSATGDTEAFF. This sequence joins TRBV30 and TRBJ1-1; a possible D gene is TRBD1 (5 bases). The V and J ends lost 1 base and 5 bases respectively, with 11 bases between them. The germline gives CDR1 GTSNPN, CDR2 SVGIG (reference sequence). The CDR3 covers 13 residues. Variable domain in full (rest from reference TRBV30 and TRBJ1-1): SQTIHQWPATLVQPVGSPLSLECTVEGTSNPNLYWYRQAAGRGLQLLFYSVGIGQISSEVPQNLSASRPQDRQFILSSKKLLLSDSGFYLCAWSATGDTEAFFGQGTRLTVV.